Following are 9 T cell receptor beta chains from one sample sequenced in a study of Ad26.COV2.S vaccination and SARS-CoV-2 variants. The treatment here: about 20 received Ad26.COV2.S at low or high dose, single or two shots; five or six received placebo; per-sample allocation not given. Day 63 after the first vaccine or placebo injection was the time point for sampling. Method: immunoSEQ multiplex PCR; TCRdb's copy keeps in-frame clones and lacks some. The sample lists around 320,000 clones; approximately 80% were seen once. Sequencing was performed on peripheral blood, taken in a trial of Ad26.COV2.S vaccine versus placebo. These receptors were obtained from a person aged 18-65 years who received the Ad26.COV2.S COVID-19 vaccine or a placebo.

This clone was seen a few times. This chain links TRBV29-1 with TRBJ1-5, with TRBD1 identical over 11 bases. This CDR3 is built from 14 residues. Trimming took 4 bases from V and 3 from J; bases not matched to a gene: 2. The V gene's germline CDR1 is SQVTM and CDR2 ANQGSEA. CDR3 region: CSVGTGGDNQPQHF. The CDR3 nucleotides read TGCAGCGTTGGGACAGGGGGCGACAATCAGCCCCAGCATTTT. Full variable domain (missing parts from reference TRBV29-1 and TRBJ1-5): SAVISQKPSRDICQRGTSLTIQCQVDSQVTMMFWYRQQPGQSLTLIATANQGSEATYESGFVIDKFPISRPNLTFSTLTVSNMSPEDSSIYLCSVGTGGDNQPQHFGDGTRLSIL.

The genes are TRBV18 and TRBJ1-1; D is possibly TRBD1 (5 bases). The V end was cut by 3 bases, the J end by 7 bases, with 12 bases between. This CDR3 region has 13 residues. Germline loops: CDR1 KGHSH, CDR2 LQKENI. In nucleotides, the CDR3 is TGTGCCAGCTCACCTTCTCAGGGTGTTGAAGCTTTCTTT. Translating it yields CASSPSQGVEAFF.

The chain combines TRBV7-9 with TRBJ2-1; D is unclear. Germline V gene lookup returns CDR1 SEHNR and CDR2 FQNEAQ (reference sequence). The CDR3 consists of 16 residues. Trimming shortened V by 2 bases and J by 0 bases, and 11 bases separated the two germline ends. The CDR3 spells CASSLTEVISYNEQFF. The CDR3, as DNA: TGTGCCAGCAGCTTAACCGAGGTCATCTCCTACAATGAGCAGTTCTTC.

This rearrangement joins TRBV28 to TRBJ2-5, with D possibly matching TRBD2 (5 bases). V shed 7 bases and J shed 3 bases, with 12 bases lying between them. The CDR3 runs to 13 residues. Germline V lookup: CDR1 MDHEN, CDR2 SYDVKM. The chain's CDR3 is CASNRGVEETQYF. CDR3 nucleotides: TGTGCCAGCAATCGGGGAGTGGAAGAGACCCAGTACTTC.

The gene calls are TRBV4-2 and TRBJ2-7, with TRBD1 as a possible D gene (6 bases). Trimming took 1 base from V and 3 from J, leaving 10 bases between them. The germline V gene encodes CDR1 LGHNA and CDR2 YNFKEQ. The CDR3 runs 14 residues. CDR3 sequence (DNA): TGTGCCAGCAGCCAAGGGAGAGGGGGCTACGAGCAGTACTTC. It yields the protein CASSQGRGGYEQYF.

This clone was counted once. The chain employs TRBV30 and TRBJ1-5; D may be TRBD1 (6 bases). Trimming cost V 1 base and J 1 base, with 8 bases left between them. CDR1 GTSNPN and CDR2 SVGIG come from the germline V gene (reference sequence). There are 14 residues in the CDR3. In DNA, the CDR3 is TGTGCCTGGAGTGCCCAGGGGAGCAATCAGCCCCAGCATTTT. The encoded protein is CAWSAQGSNQPQHF.

The chain couples TRBV6-6 to TRBJ2-5; the match to TRBD2 covers 9 bases. CDR3 length: 15 residues. V shed 5 bases and J 7 bases; nucleotides not matched to a gene: 11. Germline V gene sequence: CDR1 MNHNY, CDR2 SVGAGI (reference sequence). This chain's CDR3 is CASSTRLAALGTQYF. As DNA, the CDR3 is TGTGCCAGCAGTACCCGACTAGCGGCGCTTGGGACCCAGTACTTC.

The rearrangement links TRBV30 to TRBJ1-6; D might be TRBD1 (5 bases). V dropped 1 base and J dropped 7 bases, with 23 bases sitting between them. Germline CDR1 and CDR2: GTSNPN and SVGIG (reference sequence). The CDR3 sequence is 18 residues long. This CDR3 is CAWSGGGLPLVWNSPLHF. CDR3 sequence (DNA): TGTGCCTGGAGTGGCGGGGGATTACCTTTAGTTTGGAATTCACCCCTCCACTTT.

This chain uses TRBV5-1 with TRBJ2-3, with D unresolved. The CDR3 runs to 14 residues. Germline-derived CDR1 and CDR2 are SGHRS and YFSETQ. The germline V and J ends were trimmed by 1 base and 6 bases, with 12 bases remaining between them. The CDR3 region has the DNA TGCGCCAGCAGCTTGCCAGGTATAGGGGATACGCAGTATTTT. This translates into CASSLPGIGDTQYF.